This T cell receptor (beta chain) is drawn from a study of OX40 agonist ivuxolimab in advanced cancers. Comments on this clone: Relative to the germline gene, one junction end is altered; a read error may explain this.

Assay used: immunoSEQ multiplex PCR; TCRdb lists only in-frame clones, some missing. The sample yields about 79,000 clones, about nine tenths seen once. Germline V lookup: CDR1 SSHAT, CDR2 FNYEAQ (reference sequence). This CDR3 has 15 amino acids. This chain uses TRBV7-7 with TRBJ2-5; 12 bases map to TRBD2. This specimen was CD4+ or CD8+ T cells sorted from blood, taken in a trial of the OX40 agonist ivuxolimab. The origin of this receptor is an adult with an advanced solid tumor such as melanoma, head and neck, liver or kidney cancer. CDR3 nucleotides: TGTGCTAGCAGTCAGCTAGCGGGAGGGCGAGAGACCCAGTACTTC. Its protein is CASSQLAGGRETQYF.